Listed below are T cell receptor beta chains from one sample, sequenced in a study of blood T cell repertoires in COVID-19. Measured with immunoSEQ multiplex PCR; TCRdb has only the in-frame clones, and not every one. The sample includes 220,000 or so clones, less than 90% of them seen just once. Material for sequencing was peripheral blood. Receptors originate from a man younger than 40 with active or convalescent COVID-19. The CDR3 runs from the conserved cysteine through the conserved F or W. A D gene is named only where the DNA matches it firmly. The size entry is marked missing in some rows and otherwise reads once, few, many or a size class.

DNA	CDR3	size	D	V	J
TGTGCCAGCAGCCCGTGGACAGGGGACTATGGCTACACCTTC	CASSPWTGDYGYTF	once	TRBD1	TRBV7-9	TRBJ1-2
TGTGCCAGCAGCGCCAGACAGAGACACTATGGCTACACCTTC	CASSARQRHYGYTF	NA	NA	TRBV21-1	TRBJ1-2
TGTGCCAGCAGCTTGGGTGGGAGCTCCTACAATGAGCAGTTCTTC	CASSLGGSSYNEQFF	few	NA	TRBV5-8	TRBJ2-1
TGTGCCAGCAGTGACCGGGGTGGCAATCAGCCCCAGCATTTT	CASSDRGGNQPQHF	NA	NA	TRBV2	TRBJ1-5
TGTGCCACGAACAGTCTCTCTGGAAACACCATATATTTT	CATNSLSGNTIYF	NA	NA	TRBV19	TRBJ1-3
TGTGCCACCAGCTTACAAGGGGCTCGTGATCAGCCCCAGCATTTT	CATSLQGARDQPQHF	NA	NA	TRBV15	TRBJ1-5
TGCGCCAGCAGCCCTACAGGGAGCGGGGCCAACGTCCTGACTTTC	CASSPTGSGANVLTF	NA	NA	TRBV5-1	TRBJ2-6
TGTGCCTGGAGTGTTAGTGGAGGGACGGATAATTCACCCCTCCACTTT	CAWSVSGGTDNSPLHF	NA	NA	TRBV30	TRBJ1-6
TGTGCCATCAGTGCGGCGGGCCGATCGGGGAGCATTCAGTACTTC	CAISAAGRSGSIQYF	NA	NA	TRBV10-3	TRBJ2-4
TGTGCCAGCAGCGACGGCCGGGCTAGCGGGCAGTCTGGGGCCAACGTCCTGACTTTC	CASSDGRASGQSGANVLTF	NA	TRBD2	TRBV7-2	TRBJ2-6
TGTGCCAGCAGCTTTCCGGGACAGTTTCCACCCCTCCACTTT	CASSFPGQFPPLHF	once	TRBD1	TRBV11-2	TRBJ1-6
TGTGCCAGCAGCCCCCTCGGGACTGGTTCCTACGAGCAGTACTTC	CASSPLGTGSYEQYF	NA	NA	TRBV28	TRBJ2-7
TGTGCCAGTAGTGTGGACAGGGTAAGTGAAGCTTTCTTT	CASSVDRVSEAFF	few	TRBD1	TRBV19	TRBJ1-1
TGTGCCAGCAGCCAAAATTTGGGGACAGGGGTCGATGGCTACACCTTC	CASSQNLGTGVDGYTF	NA	TRBD1	TRBV4-2	TRBJ1-2
TGTGCCAGCAGTCCCAAGAGATACAATGAGCAGTTCTTC	CASSPKRYNEQFF	once	NA	TRBV6-6	TRBJ2-1
TGTGCCAGCAGCTTGGGAGGGACAGGGCAGTCTAACTATGGCTACACCTTC	CASSLGGTGQSNYGYTF	NA	TRBD1	TRBV5-6	TRBJ1-2